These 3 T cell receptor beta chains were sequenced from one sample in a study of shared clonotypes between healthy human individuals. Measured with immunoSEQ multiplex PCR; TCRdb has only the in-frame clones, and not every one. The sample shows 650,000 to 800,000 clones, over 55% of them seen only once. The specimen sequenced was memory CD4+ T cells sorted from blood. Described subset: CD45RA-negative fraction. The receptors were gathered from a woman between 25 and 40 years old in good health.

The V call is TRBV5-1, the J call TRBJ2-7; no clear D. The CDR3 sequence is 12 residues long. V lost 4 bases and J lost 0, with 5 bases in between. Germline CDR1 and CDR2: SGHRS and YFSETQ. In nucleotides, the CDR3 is TGCGCCAGCAGCCGGAACTCCTACGAGCAGTACTTC. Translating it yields CASSRNSYEQYF.

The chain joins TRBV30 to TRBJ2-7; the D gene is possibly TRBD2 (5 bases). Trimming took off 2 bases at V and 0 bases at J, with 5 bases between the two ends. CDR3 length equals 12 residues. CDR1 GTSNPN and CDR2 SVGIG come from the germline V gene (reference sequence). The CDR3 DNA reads TGTGCCTGGAGTCGGGGCTCCTACGAGCAGTACTTC. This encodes CAWSRGSYEQYF.

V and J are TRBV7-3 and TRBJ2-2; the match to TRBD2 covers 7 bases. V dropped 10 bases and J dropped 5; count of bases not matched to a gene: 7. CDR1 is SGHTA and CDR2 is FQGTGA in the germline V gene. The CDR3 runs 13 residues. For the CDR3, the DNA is TGTGCCACCGGCGGGAGCGATACCGGGGAGCTGTTTTTT. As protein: CATGGSDTGELFF.